This TCR beta chain comes out of a study of identifying expanded T cells in peripheral blood. From germline, CDR1 is MNHEY and CDR2 SMNVEV (reference sequence). V was trimmed by 5 bases and J by 0 bases, leaving 5 bases between them. There are 13 residues in the CDR3. Sequencing was performed with immunoSEQ multiplex PCR; in TCRdb, only in-frame clones are kept and a portion is missing. Of about 80,000 clones in the sample, 84% were seen once. J is TRBJ1-5 and V is TRBV27; D remains ambiguous. Sequenced input: blood. The sequence was obtained from a person between 18 and 69 years old in good health. This CDR3 is CASSIISNQPQHF. The DNA of the CDR3 is TGTGCCAGCAGTATCATTAGCAATCAGCCCCAGCATTTT.